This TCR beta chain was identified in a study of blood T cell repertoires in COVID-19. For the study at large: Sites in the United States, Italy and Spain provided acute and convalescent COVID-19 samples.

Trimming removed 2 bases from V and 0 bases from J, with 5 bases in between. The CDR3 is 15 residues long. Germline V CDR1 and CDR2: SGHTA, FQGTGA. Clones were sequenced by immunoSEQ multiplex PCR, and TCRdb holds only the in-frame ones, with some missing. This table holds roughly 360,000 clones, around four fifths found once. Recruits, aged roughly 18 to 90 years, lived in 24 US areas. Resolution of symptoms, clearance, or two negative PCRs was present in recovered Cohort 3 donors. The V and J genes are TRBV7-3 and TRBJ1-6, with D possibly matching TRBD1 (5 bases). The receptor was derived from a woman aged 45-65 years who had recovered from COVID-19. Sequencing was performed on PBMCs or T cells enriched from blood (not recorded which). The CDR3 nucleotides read TGTGCCAGCAGCTTAGACAGCTCCTATAATTCACCCCTCCACTTT. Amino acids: CASSLDSSYNSPLHF.